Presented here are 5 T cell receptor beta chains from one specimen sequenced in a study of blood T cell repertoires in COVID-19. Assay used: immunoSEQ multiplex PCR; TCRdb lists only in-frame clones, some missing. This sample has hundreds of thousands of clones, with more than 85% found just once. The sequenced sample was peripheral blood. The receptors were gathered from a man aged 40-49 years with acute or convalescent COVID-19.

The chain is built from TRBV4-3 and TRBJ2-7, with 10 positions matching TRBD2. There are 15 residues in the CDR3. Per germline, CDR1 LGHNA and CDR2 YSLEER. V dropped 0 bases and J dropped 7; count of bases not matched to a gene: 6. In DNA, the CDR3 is TGCGCCAGCAGCCAAGAATCGGTACTAGCGGGAGAGCAGTACTTC. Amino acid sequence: CASSQESVLAGEQYF.

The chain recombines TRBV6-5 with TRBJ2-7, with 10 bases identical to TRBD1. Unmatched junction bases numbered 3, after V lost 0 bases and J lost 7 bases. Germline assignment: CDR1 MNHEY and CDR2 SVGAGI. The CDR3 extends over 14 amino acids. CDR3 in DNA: TGTGCCAGCAGTTACTCTGACAGGGGGCTTGAGCAGTACTTC. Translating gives CASSYSDRGLEQYF.

The CDR3 reads CASSYSRQSNQPQHF. CDR3 coding DNA: TGTGCCAGCAGTTACTCCAGACAGAGCAATCAGCCCCAGCATTTT. The V gene is TRBV6-5, the J gene TRBJ1-5; possible D gene TRBD1, 5 bases. The CDR3 loop spans 15 amino acids. Germline-derived CDR1 and CDR2 are MNHEY and SVGAGI. Trimming removed 0 bases at V and 1 base at J, with 7 bases between.

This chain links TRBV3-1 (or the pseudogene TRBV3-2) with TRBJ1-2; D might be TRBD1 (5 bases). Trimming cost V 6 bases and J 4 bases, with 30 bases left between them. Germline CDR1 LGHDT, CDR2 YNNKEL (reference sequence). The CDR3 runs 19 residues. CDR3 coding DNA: TGTGCCAGCAGACGTCGCAGCGGGGCAGGGTACGGAAATGGCTATGGCTACACCTTC. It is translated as CASRRRSGAGYGNGYGYTF.

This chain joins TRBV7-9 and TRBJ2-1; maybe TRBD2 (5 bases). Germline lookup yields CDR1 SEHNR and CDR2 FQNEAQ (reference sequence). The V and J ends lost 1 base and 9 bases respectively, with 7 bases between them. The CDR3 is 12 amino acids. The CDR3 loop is CASSLVEGEQFF. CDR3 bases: TGTGCCAGCAGCTTAGTCGAGGGTGAGCAGTTCTTC. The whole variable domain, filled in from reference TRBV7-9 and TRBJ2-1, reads DTGVSQNPRHKITKRGQNVTFRCDPISEHNRLYWYRQTLGQGPEFLTYFQNEAQLEKSRLLSDRFSAERPKGSFSTLEIQRTEQGDSAMYLCASSLVEGEQFFGPGTRLTVL.